This T cell receptor (beta chain) was profiled in a study of beta chain features in type 1 diabetes. Study results and caveats: Shortening of TCRB CDR3s, moderate but significant, appeared in all four CD4+ subsets of Type 1 diabetes patients. Insertion counts at VDJ junctions were lower in type 1 diabetes patients, who also showed more deletions there.

This CDR3 spans 17 amino acids. The V and J ends lost 8 bases and 0 bases, in that order; junction bases with no gene match: 7. Looked up from germline, CDR1 is SGHAT and CDR2 is FQNNGV. Expressed TCRB transcripts were sequenced because the isolated RNA had all been reverse transcribed beforehand. Method: immunoSEQ multiplex PCR; TCRdb's copy keeps in-frame clones and lacks some. The sample includes some 330,000 clones, approximately 12% of them seen just once. A word on this clone: Its target is not known.

The J gene is TRBJ2-1, the V gene TRBV11-2; 13 positions agree with TRBD2. The source material was naive CD4+ T cells from blood. This receptor was identified in a woman younger than 30 with type 1 diabetes. CDR3: CASRTSGGESSYNEQFF. As DNA, the CDR3 is TGTGCCAGCCGGACTAGCGGGGGCGAGAGCTCCTACAATGAGCAGTTCTTC.